These 22 T cell receptor beta chains originate from one sample sequenced in a study of PD-1 blockade in classical Hodgkin lymphoma. The table came from immunoSEQ multiplex PCR; TCRdb's copy has only in-frame clones and leaves some out. The table has almost 85,000 clones, under 90% seen once. Brentuximab vedotin exposure varied among the patients, all of whom had relapsed after autologous stem cell transplantation. The sample in question was peripheral blood mononuclear cells (PBMCs), obtained at baseline. These receptors were taken from a human donor with classical Hodgkin lymphoma.

This chain joins TRBV30 and TRBJ2-2; D call uncertain. Looked up from germline, CDR1 is GTSNPN and CDR2 is SVGIG (reference sequence). V shed 3 bases and J shed 4 bases, with 9 bases lying between them. The CDR3 extends over 13 amino acids. The CDR3 nucleotides are TGTGCCTGGAGCTTGAACCCCACCGGGGAGCTGTTTTTT. Translated: CAWSLNPTGELFF.

This clone was detected a few times. The chain recombines TRBV23-1 with TRBJ1-2; a weak D match, TRBD1 (5 bases). TRBV23-1 has ORF status, its function being uncertain. The CDR3 contains 12 residues. Trimming stripped 9 bases from V and 4 bases from J, with 12 bases between. CDR3: CASMGVAYGYTF. In DNA form, the CDR3 reads TGCGCCAGTATGGGGGTTGCCTATGGCTACACCTTC.

The sample holds one count of this clone. J is TRBJ2-3 and V is TRBV2; 10 bases map to TRBD1. Germline lookup yields CDR1 SNHLY and CDR2 FYNNEI. Unmatched junction bases numbered 1, after V lost 6 bases and J lost 4 bases. The CDR3 is made up of 13 amino acids. CDR3 protein: CASRGQGADTQYF. The CDR3, as DNA: TGTGCCAGCAGAGGACAGGGGGCAGATACGCAGTATTTT.

This clone was picked up one time. The chain has TRBV6-5 and TRBJ1-2; D unclear. Germline V gives CDR1 MNHEY, CDR2 SVGAGI. This CDR3 region has 11 residues. Trimming shortened V by 6 bases and J by 6 bases, and 8 bases separated the two germline ends. The DNA of the CDR3 is TGTGCCAGCAGAGGGTTGAATGGCTACACCTTC. Encoded protein: CASRGLNGYTF.

This sequence joins TRBV6-4 and TRBJ2-1; 9 positions match TRBD2. This CDR3 is built from 14 residues. Germline trimming cut 8 bases from V and 5 bases from J; bases unmatched to any gene: 7. Germline CDR1 MRHNA, CDR2 SNTAGT. The chain's CDR3 is CASGPSGENNEQFF. For the CDR3, the DNA is TGTGCCAGCGGACCTAGCGGGGAAAACAATGAGCAGTTCTTC.

For the CDR3, the DNA is TGTGCCAGCAGCCGACAGCGGGGCGACTATGGCTACACCTTC. This translates into CASSRQRGDYGYTF. V usage is TRBV7-9 and J usage is TRBJ1-2; maybe TRBD1 (5 bases). Germline V gene lookup returns CDR1 SEHNR and CDR2 FQNEAQ (reference sequence). The CDR3 consists of 14 residues. V lost 5 bases and J lost 3, with 13 bases in between. Full variable domain (remainder filled in from reference TRBV7-9 and TRBJ1-2): DTGVSQNPRHKITKRGQNVTFRCDPISEHNRLYWYRQTLGQGPEFLTYFQNEAQLEKSRLLSDRFSAERPKGSFSTLEIQRTEQGDSAMYLCASSRQRGDYGYTFGSGTRLTVV.

As to this clone: Additional DNA sequences in this sample encode the identical CDR3. The chain combines TRBV27 with TRBJ2-7; D is unclear. This CDR3 region has 13 residues. The V gene's germline CDR1 is MNHEY and CDR2 SMNVEV (reference sequence). V shed 5 bases and J shed 2 bases, with 10 bases lying between them. The DNA of the CDR3 is TGTGCCAGCAGTCCCGGTGGGGCCTACGAGCAGTACTTC. The encoded protein is CASSPGGAYEQYF.

V gene TRBV5-1 combines with J gene TRBJ2-7; either TRBD1 or TRBD2 may supply D (5 bases each). Trimming removed 8 bases from V and 4 bases from J, with 19 bases in between. The CDR3 length is 14 residues. Germline V lookup: CDR1 SGHRS, CDR2 YFSETQ. The CDR3 DNA follows: TGCGCCAGTCGAAAAGTGACGGGACCGTACGAGCAGTACTTC. Protein: CASRKVTGPYEQYF.

The genes are TRBV28 and TRBJ1-2; D gene unclear. The CDR3 loop spans 14 amino acids. CDR1 MDHEN and CDR2 SYDVKM come from the germline V gene. The ends were cut back, 3 bases at V and 2 bases at J, with 10 bases in the middle. This CDR3 is CASSLSTANYGYTF. CDR3 bases: TGTGCCAGCAGTTTGTCGACGGCGAACTATGGCTACACCTTC.

The chain combines TRBV7-2 with TRBJ2-3, with D maybe TRBD2 (6 bases). Germline V gene sequence: CDR1 SGHTA, CDR2 FQGNSA. This CDR3 has 14 residues. Trimming took 0 bases from V and 3 from J, leaving 7 bases between them. CDR3 sequence reads: CASSLAGGTDTQYF. CDR3 in DNA: TGTGCCAGCAGCTTAGCGGGAGGAACAGATACGCAGTATTTT.

V and J are TRBV30 and TRBJ2-7, with D perhaps TRBD2 (7 bases). CDR1 GTSNPN and CDR2 SVGIG come from the germline V gene (reference sequence). Trimming pared 4 bases from V and 6 bases from J, leaving 25 bases between. The CDR3 loop spans 16 amino acids. The DNA of the CDR3 is TGTGCCTGGACCCCCGAGGGGGGGGATGCCGTGTTCGAGCAGTACTTC. Translation gives CAWTPEGGDAVFEQYF.

The CDR3 DNA reads as TGTGCCAGCAGTGAAGCTTATTGGGGGAAAGAGACCCAGTACTTC. Protein product: CASSEAYWGKETQYF. The genes are TRBV6-1 and TRBJ2-5; D tentatively reads TRBD1 or TRBD2 (5 bases each). This CDR3 comprises 15 residues. Between the trimmed V and J ends, which lost 0 bases and 3 bases, there was a span of 11 bases. Per the germline V gene, CDR1 is MNHNS and CDR2 is SASEGT.

CDR3 DNA: TGTGCCAGCAGTTTCAGGGTAAGAGGAGAGCAGTACTTC. This gives the protein CASSFRVRGEQYF. This chain joins TRBV6-5 and TRBJ2-7; possibly TRBD1 for D (5 bases). The germline gives CDR1 MNHEY, CDR2 SVGAGI. Between the trimmed V and J ends, which lost 4 bases and 7 bases, there was a span of 14 bases. CDR3 length equals 13 residues.

The chain links TRBV6-5 to TRBJ2-3, with D possibly matching TRBD2 (5 bases). The CDR3 contains 11 residues. Germline loops: CDR1 MNHEY, CDR2 SVGAGI. V was pared by 2 bases and J by 9 bases, with 6 bases between. As DNA, the CDR3 is TGTGCCAGCAGTTACCCGGGAACGCAGTATTTT. Its protein is CASSYPGTQYF.

In its sample, this clone was seen once. The gene calls are TRBV28 and TRBJ2-7; possibly TRBD1 or TRBD2 for D (5 bases each). Per the germline V gene, CDR1 is MDHEN and CDR2 is SYDVKM. The germline V and J ends were trimmed by 7 bases and 5 bases, with 21 bases remaining between them. The CDR3 is 15 amino acids. Here the CDR3 reads CASTDGRGATHEQYF. In DNA, the CDR3 is TGTGCCAGCACCGACGGAAGAGGGGCCACCCACGAGCAGTACTTC.

The chain has TRBV6-4 and TRBJ2-7; 12 bases align to TRBD2. CDR1 and CDR2 (germline): MRHNA, SNTAGT. The length of the CDR3 is 17 residues. V was pared by 11 bases and J by 0 bases, with 14 bases of the junction left unmatched. The CDR3 here is CAQGRTSGIPSSYEQYF. In DNA form, the CDR3 reads TGTGCCCAAGGTCGGACTAGCGGGATCCCAAGCTCCTACGAGCAGTACTTC.

The CDR3 DNA follows: TGTGCCAGTAGTATGTCCGATGGGGCCAACGTCCTGACTTTC. Protein product: CASSMSDGANVLTF. V gene TRBV19 combines with J gene TRBJ2-6; D not resolved. V gave up 3 bases and J gave up 3 bases, with 6 bases separating them. The CDR3 covers 14 residues. Germline CDR1 and CDR2: LNHDA and SQIVND (reference sequence).

V is TRBV5-5 and J is TRBJ2-3; D gene ambiguous. The germline V and J ends were trimmed by 0 bases and 4 bases, with 15 bases remaining between them. CDR1 SGHKS and CDR2 YYEKEE come from the germline V gene (reference sequence). The CDR3 contains 16 residues. The DNA for the CDR3 is TGTGCCAGCAGCTTGGGAACGGGTCCCCCCGCAGATACGCAGTATTTT. Its protein product is CASSLGTGPPADTQYF.

The genes are TRBV4-3 and TRBJ1-1; D is unclear. CDR1 LGHNA and CDR2 YSLEER come from the germline V gene. V dropped 4 bases and J dropped 6 bases, with 24 bases sitting between them. This CDR3 has 17 residues. In nucleotides, the CDR3 is TGCGCCAGCAGCCCCACCCCGGACCGAATCGGTAATCCTGAAGCTTTCTTT. Protein product: CASSPTPDRIGNPEAFF.

V and J are TRBV25-1 and TRBJ1-5; 7 nucleotides agree with TRBD1. CDR1 is MGHDK, CDR2 SYGVNS, per germline. The CDR3 is 14 residues long. V lost 6 bases, J lost 4 bases, and 6 bases stayed unmatched. The CDR3 loop is CASSRPGGNQPQHF. In nucleotides, the CDR3 is TGTGCCAGCAGCCGCCCAGGGGGGAATCAGCCCCAGCATTTT.

The rearrangement links TRBV27 to TRBJ1-1; 7 positions agree with TRBD1. J was trimmed by 2 bases and V by 5 bases; bases with no gene match: 11. From germline, CDR1 is MNHEY and CDR2 SMNVEV (reference sequence). This CDR3 contains 16 residues. CDR3 sequence reads: CASSRGQGERNTEAFF. The DNA for the CDR3 is TGTGCCAGCAGTAGGGGGCAGGGGGAAAGAAACACTGAAGCTTTCTTT.

This clone appeared a few times. The rearrangement uses TRBV7-2 and TRBJ1-1; TRBD1 matches at 10 bases. The CDR3 runs to 18 residues. V lost 5 bases and J lost 1; bases outside the gene matches: 13. Germline CDR1 and CDR2: SGHTA and FQGNSA. The CDR3: CASSLFRQGAVANTEAFF. CDR3 coding DNA: TGTGCCAGCAGCCTTTTCAGACAGGGGGCAGTAGCGAACACTGAAGCTTTCTTT.